The 29 T cell receptor beta chains reported below all come from one sample, sequenced in a study of breast tumors, draining lymph nodes, adjacent tissues. A single record per CDR3 protein comes from TCRdb applying MiXCR to the multiplex PCR reads. The sample comprises some 150,000 distinct CDR3 sequences, approximately 20% of which are singletons, and roughly 2.6% rests with the top ten. Breast cancer patients provided tissue from their axillary draining lymph nodes. Material for sequencing was axillary lymph node tissue. The source of these receptors is a female donor with breast cancer. Some clones in this sample may be carry-over from other donors' samples.

This clonotype was picked up many times. Its ends do not fully match the called genes, so a read error is possible. The V and J genes are TRBV5-6 and TRBJ1-2; D gene uncertain. Germline V CDR1 and CDR2: SGHDT, YYEEEE. CDR3 size: 14 residues. DNA for the CDR3: TGTGCCAGCAGCTTGGTTGTAGGGAACTATAGCTACACCTTC. Its protein is CASSLVVGNYSYTF.

Many counts were recorded for this clonotype. This chain joins TRBV14 and TRBJ1-6; unclear D gene. Germline CDR1 is SGHDN and CDR2 is FVKESK. Trimming left V 5 bases short and J 0 bases short, with 14 bases between. The CDR3 consists of 17 residues. Written as DNA, the CDR3 is TGTGCCAGCAGCTCCAAGACCTTTAGCTCCTATAATTCACCCCTCCACTTT. Its translation: CASSSKTFSSYNSPLHF.

There are a few counts of this clonotype. This chain uses TRBV3-1 with TRBJ2-1; 12 nucleotides agree with TRBD2. V lost 1 base and J lost 10; bases outside the gene matches: 8. The CDR3 runs 16 residues. Per the germline V gene, CDR1 is LGHDT and CDR2 is YNNKEL (reference sequence). The CDR3 DNA reads as TGTGCCAGCAGCCAAGGACTAGCGGGAGTGTCTTACGAGCAGTTCTTC. This gives the protein CASSQGLAGVSYEQFF.

This clonotype came up once. Relative to the germline gene, one junction end is altered; a read error may explain this. The J gene is TRBJ1-1, the V gene TRBV15; maybe TRBD1 (5 bases). The CDR3 is 15 residues long. CDR1 is LNHNV, CDR2 YYDKDF, per germline (reference sequence). CDR3 nucleotide sequence: TGTGCCACCAGCATTCGTACCAGGGCGGGGACTGGAGCTTTCTTT. Its protein is CATSIRTRAGTGAFF.

This clonotype was observed many times. The genes are TRBV19 and TRBJ2-2; D is perhaps TRBD2 (5 bases). The CDR3 covers 14 residues. The germline V gene has CDR1 LNHDA and CDR2 SQIVND (reference sequence). Trimming removed 10 bases at V and 4 bases at J, with 16 bases between. In DNA form, the CDR3 reads TGTGCCACCCACGCGTGGAGGAGCACCGGGGAGCTGTTTTTT. Translated, it gives CATHAWRSTGELFF.

This clonotype showed up many times. This sequence joins TRBV7-9 and TRBJ1-5; 7 nucleotides match TRBD1. Germline V CDR1 and CDR2: SEHNR, FQNEAQ (reference sequence). Losses at the gene ends were 3 bases for V and 9 bases for J; bases not matched to a gene: 8. This CDR3 comprises 14 residues. The CDR3: CASSFTGAPRPQHF. In DNA, the CDR3 is TGTGCCAGCAGCTTCACAGGGGCCCCGCGGCCCCAGCATTTT.

This clonotype came up a few times. This rearrangement joins TRBV15 to TRBJ2-4; D remains unclear. This CDR3 comprises 14 residues. Deletions cut 6 bases from V and 5 bases from J, with 14 bases between. Per the germline V gene, CDR1 is LNHNV and CDR2 is YYDKDF (reference sequence). The CDR3 here is CATSKGTGQNIQYF. The CDR3 coding sequence is TGTGCCACCAGTAAGGGAACGGGCCAAAACATTCAGTACTTC. Complete variable domain (other parts from reference TRBV15 and TRBJ2-4): DAMVIQNPRYQVTQFGKPVTLSCSQTLNHNVMYWYQQKSSQAPKLLFHYYDKDFNNEADTPDNFQSRRPNTSFCFLDIRSPGLGDTAMYLCATSKGTGQNIQYFGAGTRLSVL.

This clonotype has a count of ten or more. The rearrangement uses TRBV4-2 and TRBJ1-6, with D unclear. The V gene lost 0 bases and the J gene lost 9 bases, with 15 bases spanning the gap. The CDR3 has 16 residues. Germline V gene lookup returns CDR1 LGHNA and CDR2 YNFKEQ. CDR3: CASSQERAQTGSPLHF. CDR3 coding DNA: TGTGCCAGCAGCCAAGAAAGGGCCCAAACGGGTTCACCCCTCCACTTT.

This clonotype was counted ten times or more. This chain joins TRBV15 and TRBJ2-7; 7 bases map to TRBD1. CDR1 and CDR2 from the germline V gene are LNHNV and YYDKDF (reference sequence). After removal of 4 bases from V and 6 bases from J, the junction contained 15 bases not matched to a gene. The CDR3 contains 16 residues. CDR3 in amino acids: CATSTGDSLLRGEQYF. In DNA form, the CDR3 reads TGTGCCACCAGCACCGGGGACAGCCTCCTCCGAGGCGAGCAGTACTTC.

Many counts were recorded for this clonotype. The J gene is TRBJ2-1, the V gene TRBV6-2 or TRBV6-3, with 13 bases fitting TRBD2. Germline CDR1 and CDR2: MNHEY and SVGEGT. V gave up 5 bases and J gave up 4 bases; unmatched junction bases: 5. The CDR3 covers 16 residues. CDR3 bases: TGTGCCAGCAGTGACGGACTAGCGGGAGAATACAATGAGCAGTTCTTC. It yields the protein CASSDGLAGEYNEQFF.

Ten or more counts support this clonotype. V is TRBV7-9 and J is TRBJ2-7; 8 positions agree with TRBD1. The V gene's germline CDR1 is SEHNR and CDR2 FQNEAQ (reference sequence). Trimming removed 1 base from V and 7 bases from J; junction bases left unmatched: 3. The CDR3 loop spans 13 amino acids. The CDR3 loop is CASSLDGDREQYF. The CDR3 DNA sequence: TGTGCCAGCAGCTTAGATGGGGACAGGGAGCAGTACTTC. The full variable domain, in which reference TRBV7-9 and TRBJ2-7 provide the parts outside the CDR3, is DTGVSQNPRHKITKRGQNVTFRCDPISEHNRLYWYRQTLGQGPEFLTYFQNEAQLEKSRLLSDRFSAERPKGSFSTLEIQRTEQGDSAMYLCASSLDGDREQYFGPGTRLTVT.

There are many counts of this clonotype. This sequence joins TRBV2 and TRBJ2-7, with 12 bases aligning to TRBD2. The junction had 8 bases not matched to a gene; V was cut back by 6 bases and J by 2 bases. The CDR3 consists of 16 residues. The germline CDR1 and CDR2 sequences are SNHLY and FYNNEI. The chain's CDR3 is CASRPEWTSGTYEQYF. The CDR3 DNA sequence: TGTGCCAGCAGGCCCGAATGGACTAGCGGGACCTACGAGCAGTACTTC.

This clonotype was seen a single time. A much bigger clone sits one base away, suggesting this may be a read error. This chain connects TRBV6-1 to TRBJ2-3; the D is unclear. The CDR3 length is 13 residues. Per the germline V gene, CDR1 is MNHNS and CDR2 is SASEGT. V lost 6 bases to trimming and J lost 5 bases, with 12 bases between them. In DNA, the CDR3 is TGTGCCAGCAGAAAGACAAGGTTAGATACGCAGTATTTT. It encodes CASRKTRLDTQYF.

For this clonotype: This sequence may be a read error, since a much larger clone differs from it by one base. V is TRBV7-2 and J is TRBJ1-4; D may be TRBD1 (5 bases). This CDR3 contains 15 residues. Germline V gene data show CDR1 as SGHTA and CDR2 as FQGNSA. The CDR3 bases are TGTGCCAGCAGCTTAGGGGGCAGAGATAATGAAAAACTGCTTTTT. It yields the protein CASSLGGRDNEKLLF.

This clonotype was observed once. This may be a read error, as it is one base from a much larger clone. V gene TRBV27 combines with J gene TRBJ2-7; maybe TRBD1 (5 bases). V lost 2 bases, J lost 2 bases, and 19 bases lay in between. The CDR3 extends over 17 amino acids. CDR1 is MNHEY, CDR2 SMNVEV, per germline (reference sequence). The DNA of the CDR3 is TGTGCCAGCAGTTTAAAGCTTCAGGGCAACCCAACCTACGAGCAGTACTTC. The encoded protein is CASSLKLQGNPTYEQYF.

This clonotype was seen many times. This rearrangement joins TRBV10-2 to TRBJ2-2; D remains ambiguous. Trimming left V 1 base short and J 7 bases short, with 1 base between. The CDR3 has 11 amino acids. The germline V gene has CDR1 WSHSY and CDR2 SAAADI. The CDR3 region has the DNA TGCGCCAGCAGTGAGTTCGGGGAGCTGTTTTTT. The encoded protein is CASSEFGELFF.

The rearrangement links TRBV2 to TRBJ1-6; 7 nucleotides line up with TRBD1. The germline V gene has CDR1 SNHLY and CDR2 FYNNEI. V lost 6 bases to trimming and J lost 6 bases; unmatched junction nucleotides: 5. The CDR3 runs to 14 residues. This CDR3 reads CASRTGSGNSPLHF. The CDR3 DNA reads TGTGCCAGCAGGACAGGGTCGGGTAATTCACCCCTCCACTTT.

Ten or more counts support this clonotype. The rearrangement links TRBV27 to TRBJ2-7, with 7 bases identical to TRBD1. This CDR3 is built from 14 residues. Germline-derived CDR1 and CDR2 are MNHEY and SMNVEV (reference sequence). V lost 6 bases to trimming and J lost 2 bases; unmatched junction nucleotides: 7. The CDR3 bases are TGTGCCAGCAGACAGACAGGGACGCCCTACGAGCAGTACTTC. Translation: CASRQTGTPYEQYF.

This clonotype showed up many times. The chain combines TRBV28 with TRBJ1-6, with TRBD1 matching over 7 bases. CDR3 length equals 14 residues. The V gene end was trimmed by 6 bases and the J gene end by 7 bases; junction bases not matched to a gene: 6. Looked up from germline, CDR1 is MDHEN and CDR2 is SYDVKM. In nucleotides, the CDR3 is TGTGCCAGCAGCTACGACAGGGAGAATTCACCCCTCCACTTT. Translated: CASSYDRENSPLHF.

V is TRBV28 and J is TRBJ1-5; 7 positions match TRBD1. Germline V gene lookup returns CDR1 MDHEN and CDR2 SYDVKM. This CDR3 is built from 14 residues. J lost 5 bases, V lost 3 bases, and 4 bases had no gene match. CDR3 bases: TGTGCCAGCAGTTTGGGGACAGTCGATCAGCCCCAGCATTTT. As protein: CASSLGTVDQPQHF.

This clonotype was observed many times. V and J are TRBV20-1 and TRBJ2-5; TRBD2 matches at 13 bases. This CDR3 has 15 residues. With V trimmed by 5 bases and J by 5 bases, 8 bases remained unmatched. In germline, CDR1 is DFQATT, CDR2 SNEGSKA (reference sequence). CDR3 in amino acids: CSARTSGSGVETQYF. The CDR3 DNA is TGCAGTGCTCGGACTAGCGGGAGCGGAGTGGAGACCCAGTACTTC.

The V gene is TRBV6-2 or TRBV6-3, the J gene TRBJ2-2; D perhaps matches TRBD2 (7 bases). Trimming removed 6 bases from V and 6 bases from J, with 14 bases in between. Germline CDR1 reads MNHEY; CDR2 reads SVGEGT. The CDR3 consists of 14 residues. The CDR3: CASRLQGGAGELFF. The CDR3 DNA reads TGTGCCAGCAGATTACAGGGAGGGGCCGGGGAGCTGTTTTTT.

For this clonotype: This sequence may be a read error, since a much larger clone differs from it by one base. The chain carries TRBV5-4 and TRBJ2-2; 7 nucleotides align to TRBD2. CDR1 is SGHNT and CDR2 is YYREEE in the germline V gene (reference sequence). The CDR3 extends over 13 amino acids. The CDR3 is CASSLGEGGDLFF. The CDR3 region has the DNA TGTGCCAGCAGCTTGGGGGAGGGCGGGGACCTGTTTTTT.

This clonotype showed up many times. The rearrangement uses TRBV4-2 and TRBJ2-2, with 9 positions matching TRBD2. Germline V CDR1 and CDR2: LGHNA, YNFKEQ. CDR3 size: 18 residues. The V and J ends lost 0 bases and 5 bases, in that order; junction bases with no gene match: 10. CDR3 nucleotides: TGTGCCAGCAGCCAAGATCCGGCGGGAGGGCATACTACCGGGGAGCTGTTTTTT. This sequence encodes CASSQDPAGGHTTGELFF.

This clonotype was observed many times. The chain combines TRBV12-3 or TRBV12-4 with TRBJ1-6, with 7 bases identical to TRBD1. V was pared by 7 bases and J by 3 bases, with 6 bases of the junction left unmatched. The CDR3 contains 15 residues. In DNA, the CDR3 is TGTGCCAGCACTACCCGGGACAGCTATAATTCACCCCTCCACTTT. Amino acids: CASTTRDSYNSPLHF.

This clonotype was detected ten times or more. The V and J genes are TRBV20-1 and TRBJ2-5; 9 nucleotides line up with TRBD2. Germline V gene sequence: CDR1 DFQATT, CDR2 SNEGSKA (reference sequence). The CDR3 has 14 amino acids. V lost 5 bases, J lost 6 bases, and 10 bases stayed unmatched. CDR3 protein: CSASKTSGGKTQYF. The CDR3, as DNA: TGCAGTGCTTCGAAGACTAGCGGAGGAAAGACCCAGTACTTC.

This clonotype was observed many times. The V call is TRBV24-1, the J call TRBJ2-1; 8 bases are shared with TRBD2. The CDR3 loop spans 16 amino acids. CDR1 and CDR2 from the germline V gene are KGHDR and SFDVKD. Trimming removed 2 bases from V and 6 bases from J; junction bases left unmatched: 8. For the CDR3, the DNA is TGTGCCACCAGTGATTCCGGGACTAGTAACGTCAATGAGCAGTTCTTC. It yields the protein CATSDSGTSNVNEQFF.

This clonotype was seen many times. This sequence joins TRBV7-2 and TRBJ2-3; D might be TRBD2 (6 bases). Between the trimmed V and J ends, which lost 1 base and 2 bases, there was a span of 13 bases. This CDR3 is built from 16 residues. Germline V gene lookup returns CDR1 SGHTA and CDR2 FQGNSA. The CDR3 spells CASSLGGVAVTDTQYF. CDR3 nucleotides: TGTGCCAGCAGCTTAGGGGGGGTGGCAGTCACAGATACGCAGTATTTT.

The chain carries TRBV7-7 and TRBJ2-2, with 10 nucleotides matching TRBD2. The J segment lost 0 bases and the V segment lost 5 bases, leaving 6 bases of the junction unmatched. Germline assignment: CDR1 SSHAT and CDR2 FNYEAQ (reference sequence). The CDR3 is made up of 17 amino acids. The CDR3 loop is CASSPTSGRPNTGELFF. The CDR3 nucleotides are TGTGCCAGCAGCCCGACTAGCGGGCGACCGAACACCGGGGAGCTGTTTTTT. Full variable domain (remainder filled in from reference TRBV7-7 and TRBJ2-2): GAGVSQSPRYKVTKRGQDVTLRCDPISSHATLYWYQQALGQGPEFLTYFNYEAQPDKSGLPSDRFSAERPEGSISTLTIQRTEQRDSAMYRCASSPTSGRPNTGELFFGEGSRLTVL.